The 5 T cell receptor beta chains below all came from one sample that was sequenced in a study of cytomegalovirus exposure and HLA in healthy donors. Assay: immunoSEQ multiplex PCR; the TCRdb copy retains only in-frame clones and omits some. The sample has tens of thousands of clones, around 97% seen once; the top ten hold around 1.6%. Sequenced sample: PBMCs. The receptors here all came from a young woman in good health and CMV-seropositive.

Only one count was recorded for this clone. The chain has TRBV5-1 and TRBJ2-1; D perhaps matches TRBD1 (6 bases). The germline gives CDR1 SGHRS, CDR2 YFSETQ. V gave up 3 bases and J gave up 8 bases, with 12 bases separating them. The CDR3 loop spans 13 amino acids. CDR3 region: CASSSSGVDEQFF. The CDR3 DNA is TGCGCCAGCAGCTCCTCAGGGGTCGATGAGCAGTTCTTC.

The chain is built from TRBV29-1 and TRBJ2-7; TRBD2 aligns across 12 bases. CDR1 is SQVTM, CDR2 ANQGSEA, per germline. The CDR3 spans 14 residues. Germline trimming cut 1 base from V and 8 bases from J; bases unmatched to any gene: 6. The chain's CDR3 is CSVEGGTSGWKQYF. CDR3 nucleotides: TGCAGCGTTGAAGGGGGGACTAGCGGGTGGAAGCAGTACTTC.

This clone was seen just once. The chain employs TRBV9 and TRBJ2-7; 8 bases agree with TRBD2. From germline, CDR1 is SGDLS and CDR2 YYNGEE. The CDR3 totals 14 residues. The J segment lost 1 base and the V segment lost 3 bases, leaving 3 bases of the junction unmatched. The CDR3 DNA reads as TGTGCCAGCAGCGGACGGGGGGGTTCCTACGAGCAGTACTTC. Its translation is CASSGRGGSYEQYF.

The chain combines TRBV19 with TRBJ1-3; the match to TRBD1 covers 10 bases. From germline, CDR1 is LNHDA and CDR2 SQIVND (reference sequence). The CDR3 runs 15 residues. V shed 6 bases, J shed 3 bases, and the junction held 5 bases outside the gene matches. The CDR3 is CASSSGQGFGNTIYF. CDR3 nucleotides: TGTGCCAGTAGCTCGGGACAGGGGTTTGGAAACACCATATATTTT.

The chain links TRBV27 to TRBJ2-7; D not resolved. The CDR3 runs to 12 residues. Per the germline V gene, CDR1 is MNHEY and CDR2 is SMNVEV (reference sequence). V was shortened by 5 bases and J by 3 bases, with 8 bases between the two germline ends. The CDR3 nucleotides are TGTGCCAGCAGTCTCCCAGGCTACGAGCAGTACTTC. This sequence encodes CASSLPGYEQYF.